Listed below are T cell receptor beta chains from one sample, sequenced in a study of graft-versus-host responses after intestinal transplantation. Only in-frame clones appear in the TCRdb table, and some are missing; sequencing was by immunoSEQ multiplex PCR. Found here are 65,000 to 85,000 clones, roughly 92% of them singletons; the top ten hold approximately 6.3%. The source material was bone marrow, sampled roughly 780 days after intestinal transplantation. All receptors come from a human patient who received an intestinal transplant, so some T cells may come from the graft donor. Both conserved end residues are part of each CDR3. Each record gives: J gene, CDR3 length, clone size, D gene, V gene, CDR3 protein, CDR3 DNA. The D gene is left open where the match is weak. Rows give clone size only sometimes, using once, few, many, or a class for an expanded clone.

J gene: TRBJ2-7
CDR3 length: 19
clone size: -
D gene: -
V gene: TRBV4-1
CDR3 protein: CASSQDGPLPILDINEQYF
CDR3 DNA: TGCGCCAGCAGCCAAGATGGGCCCTTGCCGATACTAGACATTAACGAGCAGTACTTC

J gene: TRBJ1-1
CDR3 length: 13
clone size: -
D gene: TRBD1
V gene: TRBV4-1
CDR3 protein: CASSRQGNTEAFF
CDR3 DNA: TGCGCCAGCAGCCGACAGGGGAACACTGAAGCTTTCTTT

J gene: TRBJ2-1
CDR3 length: 15
clone size: few
D gene: -
V gene: TRBV5-1
CDR3 protein: CASSATVVSYNEQFF
CDR3 DNA: TGCGCCAGCTCTGCAACAGTGGTCTCCTACAATGAGCAGTTCTTC

J gene: TRBJ2-3
CDR3 length: 16
clone size: -
D gene: TRBD1
V gene: TRBV4-1
CDR3 protein: CASSLLGQGRADTQYF
CDR3 DNA: TGCGCCAGCAGCCTCCTCGGACAGGGTAGGGCAGATACGCAGTATTTT

J gene: TRBJ1-5
CDR3 length: 15
clone size: few
D gene: -
V gene: TRBV28
CDR3 protein: CASSLFASSNQPQHF
CDR3 DNA: TGTGCCAGCAGTTTATTTGCTAGTAGCAATCAGCCCCAGCATTTT

J gene: TRBJ2-5
CDR3 length: 17
clone size: -
D gene: -
V gene: TRBV9
CDR3 protein: CASSEGPGGLGQETQYF
CDR3 DNA: TGTGCCAGCAGCGAAGGCCCCGGGGGTTTAGGCCAAGAGACCCAGTACTTC

J gene: TRBJ1-1
CDR3 length: 17
clone size: -
D gene: -
V gene: TRBV9
CDR3 protein: CASSVGWHLSGSTEAFF
CDR3 DNA: TGTGCCAGCAGCGTAGGTTGGCACCTAAGTGGGAGCACTGAAGCTTTCTTT

J gene: TRBJ1-3
CDR3 length: 16
clone size: -
D gene: -
V gene: TRBV5-1
CDR3 protein: CASSLETAFSGNTIYF
CDR3 DNA: TGCGCCAGCAGCTTGGAAACAGCCTTCTCTGGAAACACCATATATTTT

J gene: TRBJ2-1
CDR3 length: 15
clone size: -
D gene: TRBD1
V gene: TRBV7-9
CDR3 protein: CASSSSRDRYNEQFF
CDR3 DNA: TGTGCCAGCAGCTCTAGTCGGGACAGGTACAATGAGCAGTTCTTC

J gene: TRBJ1-2
CDR3 length: 13
clone size: -
D gene: TRBD1
V gene: TRBV6-8
CDR3 protein: CASSSDRADGYTF
CDR3 DNA: TGTGCCAGCAGCTCCGACAGGGCTGATGGCTACACCTTC

J gene: TRBJ2-3
CDR3 length: 17
clone size: -
D gene: -
V gene: TRBV9
CDR3 protein: CASSRGGQQGWTDTQYF
CDR3 DNA: TGTGCCAGCAGTCGAGGGGGGCAGCAAGGGTGGACAGATACGCAGTATTTT

J gene: TRBJ1-4
CDR3 length: 17
clone size: few
D gene: -
V gene: TRBV13
CDR3 protein: CASSLGGHPATNEKLFF
CDR3 DNA: TGTGCCAGCAGCTTAGGGGGACACCCTGCAACTAATGAAAAACTGTTTTTT

J gene: TRBJ2-3
CDR3 length: 15
clone size: -
D gene: -
V gene: TRBV9
CDR3 protein: CASSVTSASTDTQYF
CDR3 DNA: TGTGCCAGCAGCGTAACAAGCGCTAGCACAGATACGCAGTATTTT

J gene: TRBJ2-7
CDR3 length: 13
clone size: -
D gene: TRBD2
V gene: TRBV6-6
CDR3 protein: CASSYGLAGEQYF
CDR3 DNA: TGTGCCAGCAGTTACGGACTAGCGGGAGAGCAGTACTTC

J gene: TRBJ2-1
CDR3 length: 18
clone size: -
D gene: TRBD2
V gene: TRBV6-4
CDR3 protein: CASSPEPGLAGIWNEQFF
CDR3 DNA: TGTGCCAGCAGCCCGGAGCCGGGACTAGCGGGAATATGGAATGAGCAGTTCTTC

J gene: TRBJ2-3
CDR3 length: 13
clone size: once
D gene: -
V gene: TRBV4-1
CDR3 protein: CASSQDGTDTQYF
CDR3 DNA: TGCGCCAGCAGCCAAGACGGGACAGATACGCAGTATTTT

J gene: TRBJ2-1
CDR3 length: 11
clone size: -
D gene: -
V gene: TRBV6-4
CDR3 protein: CATPPWNEQFF
CDR3 DNA: TGTGCCACCCCCCCGTGGAATGAGCAGTTCTTC

J gene: TRBJ2-2
CDR3 length: 12
clone size: -
D gene: -
V gene: TRBV10-1
CDR3 protein: CATGQNTGELFF
CDR3 DNA: TGCGCCACCGGACAGAACACCGGGGAGCTGTTTTTT

J gene: TRBJ2-1
CDR3 length: 15
clone size: -
D gene: -
V gene: TRBV11-1
CDR3 protein: CASSLMSAPYNEQFF
CDR3 DNA: TGTGCCAGCAGCTTAATGTCAGCACCCTACAATGAGCAGTTCTTC

J gene: TRBJ2-7
CDR3 length: 14
clone size: -
D gene: TRBD2
V gene: TRBV28
CDR3 protein: CASVIAGAFGEQYF
CDR3 DNA: TGTGCCAGCGTCATAGCGGGGGCGTTTGGGGAGCAGTACTTC

J gene: TRBJ2-1
CDR3 length: 16
clone size: -
D gene: -
V gene: TRBV2
CDR3 protein: CASSLLGSSSYNEQFF
CDR3 DNA: TGTGCCAGCAGTTTGTTGGGGTCGAGCTCCTACAATGAGCAGTTCTTC

J gene: TRBJ1-3
CDR3 length: 15
clone size: -
D gene: -
V gene: TRBV28
CDR3 protein: CASSPRQRSGNTIYF
CDR3 DNA: TGTGCCAGCAGTCCCAGACAACGCTCTGGAAACACCATATATTTT

J gene: TRBJ1-1
CDR3 length: 15
clone size: -
D gene: -
V gene: TRBV7-9
CDR3 protein: CASSLRGQGNTEAFF
CDR3 DNA: TGTGCCAGCAGCTTACGTGGGCAGGGGAACACTGAAGCTTTCTTT

J gene: TRBJ1-4
CDR3 length: 15
clone size: once
D gene: -
V gene: TRBV6-5
CDR3 protein: CASGGGGRANEKLFF
CDR3 DNA: TGTGCCAGCGGAGGGGGGGGGAGGGCTAATGAAAAACTGTTTTTT

J gene: TRBJ2-7
CDR3 length: 14
clone size: few
D gene: -
V gene: TRBV6-5
CDR3 protein: CASSYSTDLGEQYF
CDR3 DNA: TGTGCCAGCAGTTACTCGACTGACCTCGGAGAGCAGTACTTC

J gene: TRBJ2-1
CDR3 length: 15
clone size: -
D gene: -
V gene: TRBV25-1
CDR3 protein: CASSEVFGVSNEQFF
CDR3 DNA: TGTGCCAGCAGTGAAGTATTCGGGGTTAGCAATGAGCAGTTCTTC

J gene: TRBJ1-1
CDR3 length: 18
clone size: -
D gene: -
V gene: TRBV4-1
CDR3 protein: CASSQGVFRNRVNTEAFF
CDR3 DNA: TGCGCCAGCAGCCAAGGTGTGTTCAGGAATCGGGTGAACACTGAAGCTTTCTTT

J gene: TRBJ2-3
CDR3 length: 15
clone size: -
D gene: -
V gene: TRBV21-1
CDR3 protein: CASSPPGLGEDTQYF
CDR3 DNA: TGTGCCAGCAGCCCTCCGGGACTAGGGGAAGATACGCAGTATTTT

J gene: TRBJ2-7
CDR3 length: 13
clone size: medium-sized
D gene: TRBD2
V gene: TRBV11-2
CDR3 protein: CASSSGGRDEQYF
CDR3 DNA: TGTGCCAGCAGCTCGGGAGGGCGGGACGAGCAGTACTTC

J gene: TRBJ2-1
CDR3 length: 15
clone size: -
D gene: -
V gene: TRBV7-6
CDR3 protein: CASSPLDGSYNEQFF
CDR3 DNA: TGTGCCAGCAGCCCCCTCGATGGCTCCTACAATGAGCAGTTCTTC

J gene: TRBJ2-3
CDR3 length: 13
clone size: -
D gene: -
V gene: TRBV10-1
CDR3 protein: CASSERDTDTQYF
CDR3 DNA: TGCGCCAGCAGTGAGCGGGACACAGATACGCAGTATTTT

J gene: TRBJ2-7
CDR3 length: 14
clone size: -
D gene: TRBD1
V gene: TRBV7-9
CDR3 protein: CASSGDRGSYEQYF
CDR3 DNA: TGTGCCAGCAGCGGGGACAGGGGATCCTACGAGCAGTACTTC

J gene: TRBJ2-5
CDR3 length: 13
clone size: -
D gene: -
V gene: TRBV6-5
CDR3 protein: CASSYHNQETQYF
CDR3 DNA: TGTGCCAGCAGTTACCACAATCAAGAGACCCAGTACTTC

J gene: TRBJ2-1
CDR3 length: 14
clone size: -
D gene: TRBD2
V gene: TRBV7-9
CDR3 protein: CASSLGGGYNEQFF
CDR3 DNA: TGTGCCAGCAGCTTAGGCGGGGGGTACAATGAGCAGTTCTTC

J gene: TRBJ1-2
CDR3 length: 14
clone size: -
D gene: TRBD1
V gene: TRBV19
CDR3 protein: CASSRGTDFYGYTF
CDR3 DNA: TGTGCCAGTAGTCGGGGGACAGATTTCTATGGCTACACCTTC

J gene: TRBJ2-7
CDR3 length: 14
clone size: -
D gene: TRBD2
V gene: TRBV11-2
CDR3 protein: CASSLFTSGYEQYF
CDR3 DNA: TGTGCCAGCAGCCTCTTCACTAGCGGGTACGAGCAGTACTTC

J gene: TRBJ1-2
CDR3 length: 18
clone size: -
D gene: TRBD1
V gene: TRBV7-2
CDR3 protein: CASSLDSTPGGVSSGYTF
CDR3 DNA: TGTGCCAGCAGCTTAGATTCAACCCCAGGGGGGGTATCGAGTGGCTACACCTTC

J gene: TRBJ2-1
CDR3 length: 16
clone size: -
D gene: -
V gene: TRBV4-2
CDR3 protein: CASSQVAGSSYNEQFF
CDR3 DNA: TGTGCCAGCAGCCAAGTCGCCGGGAGCTCCTACAATGAGCAGTTCTTC

J gene: TRBJ1-2
CDR3 length: 18
clone size: -
D gene: -
V gene: TRBV14
CDR3 protein: CASSQEITHGTNNYGYTF
CDR3 DNA: TGTGCCAGCAGCCAAGAAATTACCCACGGGACAAATAACTATGGCTACACCTTC

J gene: TRBJ1-1
CDR3 length: 16
clone size: -
D gene: TRBD1
V gene: TRBV6-5
CDR3 protein: CASSYSVQGGNTEAFF
CDR3 DNA: TGTGCCAGCAGTTACTCGGTACAGGGGGGGAACACTGAAGCTTTCTTT

J gene: TRBJ2-1
CDR3 length: 19
clone size: -
D gene: TRBD2
V gene: TRBV7-3
CDR3 protein: CASSLITGGGLAGGVEQFF
CDR3 DNA: TGTGCCAGCAGCTTAATTACTGGTGGGGGGCTAGCGGGAGGCGTTGAGCAGTTCTTC

J gene: TRBJ2-3
CDR3 length: 12
clone size: -
D gene: -
V gene: TRBV11-1
CDR3 protein: CAGSLVGDTQYF
CDR3 DNA: TGTGCCGGCAGCTTAGTTGGAGATACGCAGTATTTT